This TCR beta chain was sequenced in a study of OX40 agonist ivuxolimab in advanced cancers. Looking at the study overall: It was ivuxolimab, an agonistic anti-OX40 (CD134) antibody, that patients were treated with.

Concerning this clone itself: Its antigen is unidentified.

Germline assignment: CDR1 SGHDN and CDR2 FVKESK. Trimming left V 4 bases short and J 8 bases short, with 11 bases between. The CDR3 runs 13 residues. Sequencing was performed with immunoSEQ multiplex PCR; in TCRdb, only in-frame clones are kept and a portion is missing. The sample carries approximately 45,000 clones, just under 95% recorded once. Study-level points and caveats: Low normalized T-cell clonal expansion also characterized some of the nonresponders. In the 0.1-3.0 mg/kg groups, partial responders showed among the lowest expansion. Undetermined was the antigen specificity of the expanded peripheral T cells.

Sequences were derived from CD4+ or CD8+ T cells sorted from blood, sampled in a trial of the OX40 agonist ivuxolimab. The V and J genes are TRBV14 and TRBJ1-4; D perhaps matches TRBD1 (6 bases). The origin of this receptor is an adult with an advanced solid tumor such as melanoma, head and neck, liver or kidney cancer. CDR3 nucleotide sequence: TGTGCCAGCAGCCCCTCGGGACACGAAAAACTGTTTTTT. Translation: CASSPSGHEKLFF.